This T cell receptor beta chain was captured in a study of Ad26.COV2.S vaccination and SARS-CoV-2 variants. The CDR3 has 15 amino acids. Unmatched junction bases numbered 12, after V lost 5 bases and J lost 8 bases. Germline V CDR1 and CDR2: SGHAT, FQNNGV. This sample's treatment: approximately 18 received Ad26.COV2.S at low or high dose, single or two shots; 5 received placebo; per-sample allocation not given. Day 63 after the first injection of vaccine or placebo was the sampling time. This clone showed up just once. Measured with immunoSEQ multiplex PCR; TCRdb has only the in-frame clones, and not every one. Among some 250,000 clones listed, around nine tenths were seen once.

The chain links TRBV11-2 to TRBJ2-3; the match to TRBD1 covers 8 bases. Sample: peripheral blood, taken in a trial of Ad26.COV2.S vaccine versus placebo. This clonotype was sampled from a person between 18 and 65 years old who received the Ad26.COV2.S COVID-19 vaccine or a placebo. This chain's CDR3 is CASSPGQAVGGTQYF. In DNA, the CDR3 is TGTGCCAGCAGCCCGGGACAGGCAGTCGGTGGTACGCAGTATTTT.